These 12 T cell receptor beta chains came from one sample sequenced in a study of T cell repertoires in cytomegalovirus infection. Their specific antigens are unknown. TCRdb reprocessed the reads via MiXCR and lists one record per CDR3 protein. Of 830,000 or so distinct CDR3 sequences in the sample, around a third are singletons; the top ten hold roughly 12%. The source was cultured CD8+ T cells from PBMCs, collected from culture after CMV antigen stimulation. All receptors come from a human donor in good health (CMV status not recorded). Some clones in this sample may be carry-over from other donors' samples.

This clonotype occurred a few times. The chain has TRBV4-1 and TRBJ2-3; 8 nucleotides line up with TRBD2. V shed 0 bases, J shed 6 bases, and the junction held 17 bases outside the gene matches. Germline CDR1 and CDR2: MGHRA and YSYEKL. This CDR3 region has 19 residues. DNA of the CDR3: TGCGCCAGCAGCCAAGATGCATACGGGAGGGTTACAGCACACGATACGCAGTATTTT. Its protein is CASSQDAYGRVTAHDTQYF.

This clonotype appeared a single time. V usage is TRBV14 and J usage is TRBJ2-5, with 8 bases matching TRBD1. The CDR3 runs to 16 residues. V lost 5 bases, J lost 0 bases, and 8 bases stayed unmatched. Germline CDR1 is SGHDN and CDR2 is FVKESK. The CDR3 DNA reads TGTGCCAGCAGCAAACGACAGGGGTCGTACCAAGAGACCCAGTACTTC. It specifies CASSKRQGSYQETQYF.

This CDR3 is CSAIGPQLNTDTQYF. CDR3 sequence (DNA): TGCAGTGCTATTGGACCGCAGCTTAACACAGATACGCAGTATTTT. The chain couples TRBV20-1 to TRBJ2-3; D is uncertain. The CDR3 runs to 15 residues. Germline CDR1 DFQATT, CDR2 SNEGSKA (reference sequence). The V end was cut by 4 bases, the J end by 2 bases, with 16 bases between.

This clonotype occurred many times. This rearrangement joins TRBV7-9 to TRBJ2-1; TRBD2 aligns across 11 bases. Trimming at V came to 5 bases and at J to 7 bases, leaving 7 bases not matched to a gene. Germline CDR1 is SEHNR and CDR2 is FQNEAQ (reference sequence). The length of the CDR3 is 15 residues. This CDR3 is CASSTRTSGRNEQFF. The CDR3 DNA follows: TGTGCCAGCAGCACCCGGACTAGCGGGCGAAATGAGCAGTTCTTC.

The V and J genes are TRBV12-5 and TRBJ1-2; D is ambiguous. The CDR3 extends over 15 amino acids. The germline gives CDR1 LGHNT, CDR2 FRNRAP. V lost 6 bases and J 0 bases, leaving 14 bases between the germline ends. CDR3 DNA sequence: TGTGCTAGTGGGGCCGAGGACTCAGCTAACTATGGCTACACCTTC. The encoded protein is CASGAEDSANYGYTF.

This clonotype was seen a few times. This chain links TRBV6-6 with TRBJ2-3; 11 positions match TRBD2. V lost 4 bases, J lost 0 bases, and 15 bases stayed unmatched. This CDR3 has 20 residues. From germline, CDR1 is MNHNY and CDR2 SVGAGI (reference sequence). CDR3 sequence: CASSFLAGGGARYSTDTQYF. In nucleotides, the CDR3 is TGTGCCAGCAGTTTTTTAGCGGGGGGGGGAGCGAGATATAGCACAGATACGCAGTATTTT.

The CDR3 region is CSVASEADLPVKLFF. The CDR3 bases are TGCAGCGTAGCGTCCGAGGCCGACCTTCCCGTAAAACTGTTTTTT. This chain connects TRBV29-1 to TRBJ1-4; no definite D call. Germline values: CDR1 SQVTM, CDR2 ANQGSEA. CDR3 length: 15 amino acids. Trimming took off 6 bases at V and 10 bases at J, with 24 bases between the two ends.

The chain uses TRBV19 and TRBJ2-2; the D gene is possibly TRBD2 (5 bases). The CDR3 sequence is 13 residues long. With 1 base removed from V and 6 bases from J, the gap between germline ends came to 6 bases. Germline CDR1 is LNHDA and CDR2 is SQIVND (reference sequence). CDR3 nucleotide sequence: TGTGCCAGTAGTATAGGCGGGCCCGGGGAGCTGTTTTTT. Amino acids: CASSIGGPGELFF.

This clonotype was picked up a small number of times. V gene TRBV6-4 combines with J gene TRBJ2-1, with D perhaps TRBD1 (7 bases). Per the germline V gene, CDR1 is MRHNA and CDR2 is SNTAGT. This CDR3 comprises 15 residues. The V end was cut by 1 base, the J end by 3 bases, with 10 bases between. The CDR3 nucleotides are TGTGCCAGCAGTGACTGCCAGGGGGGCTACAATGAGCAGTTCTTC. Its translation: CASSDCQGGYNEQFF.

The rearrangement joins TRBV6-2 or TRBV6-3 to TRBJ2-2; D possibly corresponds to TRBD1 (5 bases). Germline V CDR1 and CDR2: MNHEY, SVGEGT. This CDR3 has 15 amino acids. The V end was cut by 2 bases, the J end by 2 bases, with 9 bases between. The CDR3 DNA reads TGTGCCAGCAGTTACCAAGGGGCAAACACCGGGGAGCTGTTTTTT. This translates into CASSYQGANTGELFF.

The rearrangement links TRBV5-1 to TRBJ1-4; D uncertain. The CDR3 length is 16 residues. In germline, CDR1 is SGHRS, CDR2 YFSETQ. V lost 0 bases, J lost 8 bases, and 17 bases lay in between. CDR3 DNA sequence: TGCGCCAGCAGCTTGGGCCCGTTTACCCCGGAGGAAAAACTGTTTTTT. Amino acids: CASSLGPFTPEEKLFF.

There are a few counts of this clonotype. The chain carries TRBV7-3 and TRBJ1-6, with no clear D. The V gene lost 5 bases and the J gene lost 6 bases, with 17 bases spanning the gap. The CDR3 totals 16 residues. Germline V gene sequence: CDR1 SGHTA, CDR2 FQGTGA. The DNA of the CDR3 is TGTGCCAGCAGCCCGAACTTGTTAGAGACTAATTCACCCCTCCACTTT. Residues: CASSPNLLETNSPLHF.